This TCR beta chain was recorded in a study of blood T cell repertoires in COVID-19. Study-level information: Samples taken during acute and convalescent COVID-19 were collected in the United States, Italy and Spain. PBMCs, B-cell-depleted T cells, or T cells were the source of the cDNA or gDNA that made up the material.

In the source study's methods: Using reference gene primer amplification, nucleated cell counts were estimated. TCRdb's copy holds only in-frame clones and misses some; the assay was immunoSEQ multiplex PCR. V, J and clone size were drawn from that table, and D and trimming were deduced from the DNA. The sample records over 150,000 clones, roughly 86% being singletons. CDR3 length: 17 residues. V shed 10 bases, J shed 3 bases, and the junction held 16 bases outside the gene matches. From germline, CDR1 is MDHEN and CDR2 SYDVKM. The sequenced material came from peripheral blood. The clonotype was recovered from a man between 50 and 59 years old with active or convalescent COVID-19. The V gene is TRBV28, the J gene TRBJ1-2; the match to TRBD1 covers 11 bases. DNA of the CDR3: TGTGCCACCTCGAACTTGGACAGGGGGCAGTATGACTATGGCTACACCTTC. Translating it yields CATSNLDRGQYDYGYTF.